The 16 T cell receptor beta chains below come from one sample, sequenced in a study of T cell responses to AZD1222 COVID-19 vaccine. Here immunoSEQ multiplex PCR was the method, and the copy in TCRdb shows in-frame clones only, minus some. This sample has approximately 79,000 clones, with 88% found just once. The sample here was peripheral blood, taken on day 0 of AZD1222 vaccination. The receptors come from an adult in good health.

This sequence joins TRBV18 and TRBJ1-6; tentative D call: TRBD1 (6 bases). Per germline, CDR1 KGHSH and CDR2 LQKENI. The CDR3 contains 13 residues. V was trimmed by 0 bases and J by 19 bases, leaving 16 bases between them. The CDR3 bases are TGTGCCAGCTCACCACCCCAGGGGCCGGGATTACACTTT. This translates into CASSPPQGPGLHF.

The chain combines TRBV6-5 with TRBJ2-3; TRBD2 might be the D (6 bases). Germline V gene data show CDR1 as MNHEY and CDR2 as SVGAGI. This CDR3 is 15 amino acids long. Trimming shortened V by 7 bases and J by 2 bases, and 16 bases separated the two germline ends. CDR3 loop: CASIPSRLDTDTQYF. Here the CDR3 DNA reads TGTGCCAGCATCCCATCCCGACTAGACACAGATACGCAGTATTTT.

V gene TRBV7-2 combines with J gene TRBJ1-2; tentative D call: TRBD1 (6 bases). Trimming left V 1 base short and J 4 bases short, with 13 bases between. This CDR3 has 15 amino acids. Germline V gene sequence: CDR1 SGHTA, CDR2 FQGNSA. CDR3 DNA sequence: TGTGCCAGCAGCTTAGGGCGGGACACAATCTATGGCTACACCTTC. Translation: CASSLGRDTIYGYTF.

This clone came up a few times. Different DNA sequences within this sample yield the same CDR3. V gene TRBV20-1 combines with J gene TRBJ1-1; 9 bases map to TRBD1. From germline, CDR1 is DFQATT and CDR2 SNEGSKA (reference sequence). The length of the CDR3 is 13 residues. Trimming removed 3 bases from V and 3 bases from J; junction bases left unmatched: 2. The CDR3 region has the DNA TGCAGTGCTAGTCGGACAGGGGACACTGAAGCTTTCTTT. It yields the protein CSASRTGDTEAFF.

V and J are TRBV27 and TRBJ1-5; maybe TRBD1 (5 bases). Trimming took 2 bases from V and 1 from J, leaving 12 bases between them. Germline assignment: CDR1 MNHEY and CDR2 SMNVEV (reference sequence). The CDR3 totals 16 residues. CDR3 region: CASSLRGGLSNQPQHF. CDR3 in DNA: TGTGCCAGCAGTTTACGGGGGGGTTTGAGCAATCAGCCCCAGCATTTT.

The V and J genes are TRBV4-2 and TRBJ1-6; TRBD1 might be the D (5 bases). The germline V gene encodes CDR1 LGHNA and CDR2 YNFKEQ. CDR3 size: 14 residues. V lost 1 base to trimming and J lost 9 bases, with 10 bases between them. CDR3: CASSQVDSRSPLHF. The CDR3 region has the DNA TGTGCCAGCAGCCAAGTAGACAGTCGTTCACCCCTCCACTTT.

This chain connects TRBV15 to TRBJ1-1; no definite D call. This CDR3 is 15 amino acids long. The ends were cut back, 0 bases at V and 0 bases at J, with 8 bases in the middle. Germline V lookup: CDR1 LNHNV, CDR2 YYDKDF (reference sequence). The CDR3 spells CATSREGSLNTEAFF. CDR3 DNA: TGTGCCACCAGCAGAGAGGGCAGTTTGAACACTGAAGCTTTCTTT.

The chain employs TRBV20-1 and TRBJ2-4; D could derive from TRBD1 or TRBD2 (6 bases each). Germline CDR1 reads DFQATT; CDR2 reads SNEGSKA (reference sequence). V shed 3 bases and J shed 0 bases, with 15 bases lying between them. The CDR3 loop spans 16 amino acids. The CDR3 nucleotides are TGCAGTGCTAGTCGTGGAGGGGGACTAGCCAAAAACATTCAGTACTTC. It encodes CSASRGGGLAKNIQYF.

This clone showed up just once. The J gene is TRBJ2-2, the V gene TRBV10-3; 12 nucleotides agree with TRBD1. The CDR3 loop spans 18 amino acids. With 3 bases clipped from V and 9 bases from J, the junction kept 14 bases outside the gene matches. The V gene's germline CDR1 is ENHRY and CDR2 SYGVKD. CDR3 sequence reads: CAISDGTGGVEVGRELFF. The DNA of the CDR3 is TGTGCCATCAGTGACGGGACAGGGGGCGTCGAGGTCGGACGGGAGCTGTTTTTT.

V is TRBV11-3 and J is TRBJ2-3, with unresolved D. V shed 4 bases and J shed 3 bases, with 8 bases lying between them. The CDR3 is 13 residues long. Per the germline V gene, CDR1 is SGHNT and CDR2 is YENEEA. CDR3 DNA: TGTGCCAGCAGCTCGCCCCGGACAGATACGCAGTATTTT. Its protein is CASSSPRTDTQYF. The whole variable domain, remainder taken from reference TRBV11-3 and TRBJ2-3, is EAGVVQSPRYKIIEKKQPVAFWCNPISGHNTLYWYLQNLGQGPELLIRYENEEAVDDSQLPKDRFSAERLKGVDSTLKIQPAELGDSAVYLCASSSPRTDTQYFGPGTRLTVL.

V usage is TRBV2 and J usage is TRBJ1-1, with TRBD1 as a possible D gene (5 bases). The V gene's germline CDR1 is SNHLY and CDR2 FYNNEI. V was clipped by 3 bases and J by 2 bases, with 13 bases between them. The CDR3 extends over 15 amino acids. The CDR3 DNA reads TGTGCCAGCAGTGACCAGGCAGGGACCAACACTGAAGCTTTCTTT. The encoded protein is CASSDQAGTNTEAFF.

The V gene is TRBV4-2, the J gene TRBJ1-5, with D uncertain. The CDR3 consists of 14 residues. Germline V gives CDR1 LGHNA, CDR2 YNFKEQ. V was trimmed by 4 bases and J by 0 bases, leaving 7 bases between them. The CDR3 region has the DNA TGTGCCAGCAGCCTAGAAAGTAGCAATCAGCCCCAGCATTTT. This gives the protein CASSLESSNQPQHF.

The V gene is TRBV5-1, the J gene TRBJ2-1, with D uncertain. This CDR3 is built from 11 residues. The V gene lost 4 bases and the J gene lost 9 bases, with 8 bases spanning the gap. Germline CDR1 is SGHRS and CDR2 is YFSETQ. The CDR3 DNA reads as TGCGCCAGCAGCCTGCTGGGTGAGCAGTTCTTC. Translated, it gives CASSLLGEQFF.

V gene TRBV6-5 combines with J gene TRBJ2-7; 8 bases are shared with TRBD2. The germline CDR1 and CDR2 sequences are MNHEY and SVGAGI. The CDR3 is 13 residues long. After removal of 0 bases from V and 6 bases from J, the junction contained 1 base not matched to a gene. The CDR3 reads CASSYSLAGEQYF. CDR3 nucleotide sequence: TGTGCCAGCAGTTACTCGCTAGCGGGCGAGCAGTACTTC.

The gene calls are TRBV2 and TRBJ2-6; 7 positions agree with TRBD1. The germline V gene encodes CDR1 SNHLY and CDR2 FYNNEI. This CDR3 comprises 17 residues. Trimming took 5 bases from V and 0 from J; bases not matched to a gene: 7. The CDR3 loop is CASSRPGQSSGANVLTF. CDR3 bases: TGTGCCAGCAGTCGACCGGGACAGAGCTCTGGGGCCAACGTCCTGACTTTC.

The genes are TRBV28 and TRBJ2-7, with TRBD1 as a possible D gene (6 bases). This CDR3 is 15 amino acids long. Trimming shortened V by 2 bases and J by 5 bases, and 16 bases separated the two germline ends. Germline V gene data show CDR1 as MDHEN and CDR2 as SYDVKM. The CDR3 sequence is CASSLPGLGGDEQYF. CDR3 DNA sequence: TGTGCCAGCAGTTTACCAGGGCTTGGGGGCGACGAGCAGTACTTC. The whole variable domain, remainder taken from reference TRBV28 and TRBJ2-7, is DVKVTQSSRYLVKRTGEKVFLECVQDMDHENMFWYRQDPGLGLRLIYFSYDVKMKEKGDIPEGYSVSREKKERFSLILESASTNQTSMYLCASSLPGLGGDEQYFGPGTRLTVT.